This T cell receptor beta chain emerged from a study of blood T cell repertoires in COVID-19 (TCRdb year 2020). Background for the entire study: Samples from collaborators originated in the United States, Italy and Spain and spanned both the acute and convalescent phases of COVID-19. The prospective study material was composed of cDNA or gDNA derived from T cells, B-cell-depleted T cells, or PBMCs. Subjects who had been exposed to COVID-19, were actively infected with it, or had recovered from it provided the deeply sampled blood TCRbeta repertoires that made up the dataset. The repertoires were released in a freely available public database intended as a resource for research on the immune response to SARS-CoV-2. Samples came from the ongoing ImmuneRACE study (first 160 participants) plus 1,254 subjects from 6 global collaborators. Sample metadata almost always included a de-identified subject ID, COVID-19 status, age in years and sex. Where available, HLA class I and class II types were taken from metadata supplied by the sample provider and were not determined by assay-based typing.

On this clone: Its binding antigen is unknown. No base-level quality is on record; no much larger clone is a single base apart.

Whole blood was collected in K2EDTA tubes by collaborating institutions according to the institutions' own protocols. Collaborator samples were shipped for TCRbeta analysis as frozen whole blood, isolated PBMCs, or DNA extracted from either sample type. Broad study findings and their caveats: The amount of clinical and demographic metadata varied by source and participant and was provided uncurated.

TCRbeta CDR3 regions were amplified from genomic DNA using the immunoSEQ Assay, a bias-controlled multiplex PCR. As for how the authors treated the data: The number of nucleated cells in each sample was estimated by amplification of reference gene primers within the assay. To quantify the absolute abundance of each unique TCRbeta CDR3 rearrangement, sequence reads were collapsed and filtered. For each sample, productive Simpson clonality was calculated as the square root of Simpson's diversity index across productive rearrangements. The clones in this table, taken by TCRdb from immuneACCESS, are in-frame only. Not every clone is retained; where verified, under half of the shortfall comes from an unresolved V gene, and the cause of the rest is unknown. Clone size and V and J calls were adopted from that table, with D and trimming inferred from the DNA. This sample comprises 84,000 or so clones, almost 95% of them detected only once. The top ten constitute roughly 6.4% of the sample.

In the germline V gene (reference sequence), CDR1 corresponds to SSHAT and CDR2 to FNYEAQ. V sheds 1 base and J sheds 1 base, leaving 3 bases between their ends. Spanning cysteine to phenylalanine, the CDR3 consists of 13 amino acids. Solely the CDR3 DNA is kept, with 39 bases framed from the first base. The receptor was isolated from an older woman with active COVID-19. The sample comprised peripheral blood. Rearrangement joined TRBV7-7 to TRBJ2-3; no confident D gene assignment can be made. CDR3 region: CASSLGGTDTQYF. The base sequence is TGTGCCAGCAGCTTAGGCGGCACAGATACGCAGTATTTT. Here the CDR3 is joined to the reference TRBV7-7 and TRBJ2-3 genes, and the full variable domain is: GAGVSQSPRYKVTKRGQDVTLRCDPISSHATLYWYQQALGQGPEFLTYFNYEAQPDKSGLPSDRFSAERPEGSISTLTIQRTEQRDSAMYRCASSLGGTDTQYFGPGTRLTVL.